These 2 T cell receptor beta chains originate from one sample sequenced in a study of response to subunit inactivated influenza vaccine. TCRdb re-called the RT-PCR reads with MiXCR, one entry per CDR3 protein. The repertoire includes some 500,000 distinct CDR3 sequences, over 25% of them detected once, and around 2% sits in the top ten. This specimen was CD4+ T cells sorted from PBMCs, taken 4 to 6 days after vaccination. The receptors were gathered from a man aged 50 to 60 who received an inactivated influenza vaccine.

V and J are TRBV3-1 and TRBJ2-1, with 13 bases aligning to TRBD2. The V segment lost 2 bases and the J segment 0 bases; nucleotides outside the gene matches: 4. The germline V gene encodes CDR1 LGHDT and CDR2 YNNKEL (reference sequence). The CDR3 is made up of 18 amino acids. CDR3 coding DNA: TGTGCCAGCAGCCAACGGACTAGCGGGGGAGGCTCCTACAATGAGCAGTTCTTC. Residues: CASSQRTSGGGSYNEQFF.

The chain couples TRBV9 to TRBJ1-1, with 9 bases that match TRBD1. The V gene's germline CDR1 is SGDLS and CDR2 YYNGEE. The CDR3 is 13 amino acids. V shed 5 bases, J shed 8 bases, and the junction held 7 bases outside the gene matches. This CDR3 is CASSFRQGGEAFF. The CDR3 region has the DNA TGTGCCAGCAGTTTCAGACAGGGGGGAGAAGCTTTCTTT.